These 20 T cell receptor beta chains were all obtained from the same sample, sequenced in a study of technical replicates of blood from a handful of donors. The table came from immunoSEQ multiplex PCR; TCRdb's copy has only in-frame clones and leaves some out. The table has under 85,000 clones, 91% seen once. Sequencing was done on a sample of T cells isolated from PBMCs. Source of these receptors: a human donor in good health. Some clones in this sample may be carry-over from other donors' samples.

The J gene is TRBJ1-2, the V gene TRBV29-1; the D gene is possibly TRBD1 (6 bases). Germline V gene lookup returns CDR1 SQVTM and CDR2 ANQGSEA. There are 12 residues in the CDR3. The V and J ends lost 7 bases and 2 bases respectively, with 11 bases between them. The CDR3 protein is CSDREGNYGYTF. Here the CDR3 DNA reads TGCAGCGACAGGGAGGGGAACTATGGCTACACCTTC.

The genes are TRBV6-1 and TRBJ2-3, with 10 bases matching TRBD1. The CDR3 runs to 13 residues. V lost 7 bases and J lost 4; bases outside the gene matches: 2. CDR1 is MNHNS and CDR2 is SASEGT in the germline V gene. In DNA form, the CDR3 reads TGTGCCAGCAAGGGACAGGGGCCAGATACGCAGTATTTT. This gives the protein CASKGQGPDTQYF.

This clone was observed a few times. J is TRBJ1-5 and V is TRBV19; D ambiguous. In germline, CDR1 is LNHDA, CDR2 SQIVND (reference sequence). The CDR3 loop spans 12 amino acids. V dropped 3 bases and J dropped 4 bases, with 4 bases sitting between them. This chain's CDR3 is CASSIINQPQHF. In nucleotides, the CDR3 is TGTGCCAGTAGTATCATTAATCAGCCCCAGCATTTT.

The chain couples TRBV6-5 to TRBJ1-1, with D perhaps TRBD1 (5 bases). Trimming stripped 2 bases from V and 4 bases from J, with 11 bases between. CDR3 length: 14 residues. Germline V gene lookup returns CDR1 MNHEY and CDR2 SVGAGI. The CDR3 reads CASSYIGEGTEAFF. As DNA, the CDR3 is TGTGCCAGCAGTTACATAGGGGAGGGCACTGAAGCTTTCTTT.

The V gene is TRBV7-6, the J gene TRBJ1-4; no firm D call. The germline CDR1 and CDR2 sequences are SGHVS and FNYEAQ. The CDR3 has 13 amino acids. Trimming stripped 5 bases from V and 4 bases from J, with 8 bases between. The CDR3 coding sequence is TGTGCCAGCAGCACAGAATATAATGAAAAACTGTTTTTT. Encoded protein: CASSTEYNEKLFF.

The rearrangement joins TRBV7-2 to TRBJ2-1; TRBD2 agrees at 7 bases. After removal of 3 bases from V and 8 bases from J, the junction contained 7 bases not matched to a gene. The CDR3 consists of 14 residues. Germline-derived CDR1 and CDR2 are SGHTA and FQGNSA. The CDR3: CASSFLSGTHEQFF. DNA for the CDR3: TGTGCCAGCAGCTTCCTCAGCGGGACTCATGAGCAGTTCTTC.

The chain employs TRBV11-2 and TRBJ2-1, with 14 bases matching TRBD2. Germline CDR1 reads SGHAT; CDR2 reads FQNNGV. The CDR3 contains 19 residues. Germline trimming cut 5 bases from V and 12 bases from J; bases unmatched to any gene: 21. The CDR3 here is CASSDSWGIRTSGGKGQFF. The DNA of the CDR3 is TGTGCCAGCAGCGATAGTTGGGGTATTAGGACTAGCGGGGGGAAGGGGCAGTTCTTC.

The chain uses TRBV4-2 and TRBJ2-1; 12 nucleotides agree with TRBD2. The CDR3 extends over 16 amino acids. V trimming: 2 bases; J trimming: 4 bases; junction bases outside the gene matches: 3. The V gene's germline CDR1 is LGHNA and CDR2 YNFKEQ. CDR3: CASSQLAGGEYNEQFF. The CDR3 DNA sequence: TGTGCCAGCAGCCAACTAGCGGGAGGGGAGTACAATGAGCAGTTCTTC.

The chain is built from TRBV27 and TRBJ1-1; 7 positions match TRBD1. Losses at the gene ends were 9 bases for V and 2 bases for J; bases not matched to a gene: 6. This CDR3 is 13 amino acids long. Germline lookup yields CDR1 MNHEY and CDR2 SMNVEV (reference sequence). The DNA of the CDR3 is TGTGCCAGACGGACAGGACCCAACACTGAAGCTTTCTTT. This codes for CARRTGPNTEAFF.

The rearrangement joins TRBV10-3 to TRBJ2-7; possible D gene TRBD2, 6 bases. This CDR3 has 15 residues. Between the trimmed V and J ends, which lost 2 bases and 4 bases, there was a span of 15 bases. The V gene's germline CDR1 is ENHRY and CDR2 SYGVKD. The CDR3 region has the DNA TGTGCCATCAGTGAGGGGACGGGAGAGGGTTACGAGCAGTACTTC. Protein: CAISEGTGEGYEQYF.

The J gene is TRBJ1-2, the V gene TRBV7-2; tentative D call: TRBD1 (5 bases). This CDR3 is built from 14 residues. CDR1 and CDR2 from the germline V gene are SGHTA and FQGNSA. Trimming removed 1 base from V and 3 bases from J, with 9 bases in between. The CDR3 protein is CASSLVVTDYGYTF. The CDR3 DNA reads TGTGCCAGCAGCTTAGTAGTGACAGACTATGGCTACACCTTC.

CDR3 region: CASSILLAGQETQYF. DNA for the CDR3: TGTGCCAGTAGTATTCTACTAGCGGGACAAGAGACCCAGTACTTC. The chain has TRBV19 and TRBJ2-5; 10 bases map to TRBD2. Germline CDR1 and CDR2: LNHDA and SQIVND (reference sequence). The trim removed 3 bases at V and 2 bases at J, leaving 3 bases unmatched. This CDR3 is 15 amino acids long.

A single count supports this clone. The CDR3 sequence is CAWSVHFGGQYF. The CDR3 DNA is TGTGCCTGGAGTGTACACTTCGGAGGGCAGTACTTC. The chain couples TRBV30 to TRBJ2-7; possible D gene TRBD2, 5 bases. From germline, CDR1 is GTSNPN and CDR2 SVGIG (reference sequence). The CDR3 totals 12 residues. The V gene lost 0 bases and the J gene lost 9 bases, with 12 bases spanning the gap.

This chain uses TRBV6-6 with TRBJ1-5; unclear D gene. The CDR3 has 13 residues. V gave up 4 bases and J gave up 0 bases, with 4 bases separating them. Germline values: CDR1 MNHNY, CDR2 SVGAGI (reference sequence). CDR3 DNA: TGTGCCAGCAGTTCCATTAGCAATCAGCCCCAGCATTTT. Translation gives CASSSISNQPQHF.

This chain joins TRBV6-6 and TRBJ2-5; 9 positions agree with TRBD1. Germline V gene data show CDR1 as MNHNY and CDR2 as SVGAGI (reference sequence). The J segment lost 4 bases and the V segment lost 4 bases, leaving 4 bases of the junction unmatched. This CDR3 region has 14 residues. Here the CDR3 reads CASSLGQGIETQYF. CDR3 bases: TGTGCCAGCAGTTTAGGACAGGGGATAGAGACCCAGTACTTC.

The CDR3 is CASSAGTGGYEQYF. The CDR3 DNA reads TGTGCCAGCAGCGCCGGGACAGGGGGCTACGAGCAGTACTTC. The J gene is TRBJ2-7, the V gene TRBV9; 11 bases are shared with TRBD1. Trimming took 3 bases from V and 3 from J; bases not matched to a gene: 2. The CDR3 consists of 14 residues. The germline V gene has CDR1 SGDLS and CDR2 YYNGEE.

The chain recombines TRBV11-3 with TRBJ2-7; 7 bases agree with TRBD2. This CDR3 spans 15 amino acids. CDR1 is SGHNT and CDR2 is YENEEA in the germline V gene. V trimming: 1 base; J trimming: 1 base; junction bases outside the gene matches: 4. DNA for the CDR3: TGTGCCAGCAGCTTAGGGGGGGGTGATTCCTACGAGCAGTACTTC. This sequence encodes CASSLGGGDSYEQYF.

The chain is built from TRBV5-1 and TRBJ1-2; no firm D call. Trimming took 0 bases from V and 6 from J, leaving 12 bases between them. Per germline, CDR1 SGHRS and CDR2 YFSETQ. The CDR3 length is 14 residues. DNA of the CDR3: TGCGCCAGCAGCTTGGACCCGGGAGAGAATGGCTACACCTTC. Protein sequence: CASSLDPGENGYTF.

This rearrangement joins TRBV5-1 to TRBJ1-1, with D maybe TRBD1 (5 bases). This CDR3 contains 15 residues. CDR1 is SGHRS, CDR2 YFSETQ, per germline. The V end lost 2 bases, the J end lost 4 bases, and 15 bases lay between the germline ends. In DNA form, the CDR3 reads TGCGCCAGCAGCTTTAGTGTGGGGGGTGGCACTGAAGCTTTCTTT. Its protein product is CASSFSVGGGTEAFF.

The chain joins TRBV5-1 to TRBJ2-2; no clear D gene. The germline V gene encodes CDR1 SGHRS and CDR2 YFSETQ. The CDR3 covers 15 residues. Trimming removed 4 bases at V and 1 base at J, with 11 bases between. The CDR3 sequence: CASSILAVNTGELFF. The CDR3 nucleotides are TGCGCCAGCAGCATTTTAGCAGTGAACACCGGGGAGCTGTTTTTT.